Listed below are T cell receptor beta chains from one sample, sequenced in a study of T cell responses to AZD1222 COVID-19 vaccine. TCRdb's copy holds only in-frame clones and misses some; the assay was immunoSEQ multiplex PCR. The table lists some 130,000 clones, roughly 91% of them singletons, with 6% to 7.5% in the top ten. The input for sequencing was peripheral blood, taken 28 days after the second AZD1222 dose. Every receptor here comes from an adult who received the AZD1222 COVID-19 vaccine. Each CDR3 is given with its conserved first and last residue. D genes are given only for firm matches. Rows may omit the clone size; those that give it use once, few, many or a size class.

clone size,J gene,V gene,D gene,CDR3 DNA,CDR3 protein
-,TRBJ2-7,TRBV30,-,TGTGCCTGGAGTGTACAGGGCTACGAGCAGTACTTC,CAWSVQGYEQYF
-,TRBJ2-6,TRBV10-3,TRBD1,TGTGCCATCAGTCCTCAGGGGGCGGCCTCCTTCTCTGGGGCCAACGTCCTGACTTTC,CAISPQGAASFSGANVLTF
-,TRBJ2-7,TRBV6-2/TRBV6-3,TRBD1,TGTGCCAGCAGTTACCCAACGATTGGCCGGGTACAGGGGCCGCACGAGCAGTACTTC,CASSYPTIGRVQGPHEQYF
-,TRBJ1-3,TRBV5-1,-,TGCGCCAGCAGCCTTACAGTGGGAGACTCTGGAAACACCATATATTTT,CASSLTVGDSGNTIYF
-,TRBJ1-4,TRBV12-3/TRBV12-4,-,TGTGCCAGCAGTTTGATAGAAAATGAAAAACTGTTTTTT,CASSLIENEKLFF
-,TRBJ1-3,TRBV5-1,-,TGCGCCAGCAGCTTAAGGGGTTATGAGGTTCGGGACGGGGAGTCCGGAAACACCATATATTTT,CASSLRGYEVRDGESGNTIYF
-,TRBJ1-4,TRBV30,-,TGTGCCTGGAGTGTCCGGGGCGAGAATGAAAAACTGTTTTTT,CAWSVRGENEKLFF
-,TRBJ2-3,TRBV19,TRBD2,TGTGCCAGTAGTATATCGGGACTAACCTTGGGCACAGATACGCAGTATTTT,CASSISGLTLGTDTQYF
-,TRBJ1-5,TRBV19,-,TGTGCCAGTAGTATCCCCGCCCAGCCCCAGCATTTT,CASSIPAQPQHF
once,TRBJ2-7,TRBV5-4,-,TGTGCCAGCAGCCCCGCAGGAACCTACGAGCAGTACTTC,CASSPAGTYEQYF
once,TRBJ1-2,TRBV28,-,TGTGCCAGCAGTTTAGCCGGGACTTATGGCTACACCTTC,CASSLAGTYGYTF
-,TRBJ1-1,TRBV6-6,-,TGTGCCAGCAATCGGGCCGGGGGGGCCTATGAAGCTTTCTTT,CASNRAGGAYEAFF
-,TRBJ2-2,TRBV9,-,TGTGCCAGCAGCGTAGGCCAGACCGGGGAGCTGTTTTTT,CASSVGQTGELFF
-,TRBJ2-3,TRBV9,-,TGTGCCAGCAGTACCGGTTCGGTCAGGACGCAGTATTTT,CASSTGSVRTQYF
once,TRBJ1-1,TRBV7-9,-,TGTGCCAGCGACGGGGGCCCCACTGAAGCTTTCTTT,CASDGGPTEAFF
-,TRBJ1-6,TRBV7-2,-,TGTGCCAGCAGCTTAGACCGGCATTCACCCCTCCACTTT,CASSLDRHSPLHF
-,TRBJ2-7,TRBV18,TRBD2,TGTGCCAGCTCCCGAGGGAGGGAAGAGGGGCAGTACTTC,CASSRGREEGQYF
-,TRBJ1-1,TRBV4-1,-,TGCGCCAGCAGCCAAGATCCCAAGATTGGAGTAGCTTTCTTT,CASSQDPKIGVAFF
-,TRBJ1-5,TRBV19,TRBD1,TGTGCCAGTATCGGGACAGGGCGGTATCAGCCCCAGCATTTT,CASIGTGRYQPQHF
-,TRBJ2-7,TRBV6-5,-,TGTGCCAGCAGTTACGGAGCAGAGAACTCCTACGAGCAGTACTTC,CASSYGAENSYEQYF
-,TRBJ1-2,TRBV3-1/TRBV3-2,TRBD1,TGTGCCAGCAGCCAAGAGGGACAGGGTTATGGCTACACCTTC,CASSQEGQGYGYTF
-,TRBJ2-7,TRBV10-3,-,TGTGCCATCAGTAGTCCTTCAGGGGCCCCCTACGAGCAGTACTTC,CAISSPSGAPYEQYF
-,TRBJ2-5,TRBV3-1/TRBV3-2,-,TGTGCCAGCAGCCAAACAGGCAAAGAGACCCAGTACTTC,CASSQTGKETQYF
once,TRBJ2-7,TRBV7-8,-,TGTGCCAGCAGCTTAGTCTTTTGGGCACCTGACGAGCAGTACTTC,CASSLVFWAPDEQYF
-,TRBJ2-1,TRBV21-1,-,TGTGCCAGCAGCAAAGGACCGGGCGGGTATACACTGGGGTACAATGAGCAGTTCTTC,CASSKGPGGYTLGYNEQFF
-,TRBJ1-1,TRBV7-8,-,TGTGCCAGCAGCTTAGGGGCAAGTGCGAACACTGAAGCTTTCTTT,CASSLGASANTEAFF